The clone carrying this TCR beta chain was counted many times. Its target is unknown. The CDR3 extends over 16 amino acids. V was pared by 5 bases and J by 9 bases, with 23 bases between. Germline CDR1 reads SGHTA; CDR2 reads FQGNSA. TCRdb reanalysed the 5' RACE reads using MiXCR and keeps one entry per CDR3 protein. The sample yields about 31,000 distinct CDR3 sequences, roughly 5.7% seen once. The sample is drawn from a study of early T cells in non-severe SARS-CoV-2 infection. Study at large: Sequenced material consisted of bulk RNA (from unsorted whole blood), and chains were unpaired. Points from the study as a whole: In VDJdb matching, anti-spike CD8 responses were favored while private and CD4 specificities went missing.

The source material was whole blood. This sequence joins TRBV7-2 and TRBJ1-3, with no clear D. The receptor was isolated from an adult who was a healthcare worker with PCR-confirmed SARS-CoV-2 infection or an uninfected control (not recorded which). For the CDR3, the DNA is TGTGCCAGCAGCCCCCGGTCCCCTTCAGGTGGAGGCACCATATATTTT. Translating it yields CASSPRSPSGGGTIYF.